This record looks at one T cell receptor (beta chain) sequence and its context. Germline V gene lookup returns CDR1 MNHEY and CDR2 SMNVEV (reference sequence). Trimming took off 6 bases at V and 9 bases at J, with 15 bases between the two ends. The length of the CDR3 is 13 residues. This sample stems from a study of blood T cell repertoires in COVID-19. Study details: Both acute and convalescent COVID-19 samples were obtained from the United States, Italy and Spain. PBMCs, B-cell-depleted T cells, or T cells were the source of the cDNA or gDNA that made up the material.

Original processing methods: Counts of nucleated cells, estimated from reference gene primer amplification, were obtained. Assay: immunoSEQ multiplex PCR; the TCRdb copy retains only in-frame clones and omits some. V, J and clone size are taken as reported in that table, and D and trimming were inferred from the DNA itself. Of approximately 170,000 clones listed, roughly four fifths are singletons. The receptor's source is a man in his sixties or seventies with active or convalescent COVID-19. Sequenced material: peripheral blood. The J gene is TRBJ1-5, the V gene TRBV27; a weak D match, TRBD1 (6 bases). CDR3 sequence reads: CASSPYREGPQHF. In nucleotides, the CDR3 is TGTGCCAGCAGCCCCTACAGGGAGGGGCCCCAGCATTTT.